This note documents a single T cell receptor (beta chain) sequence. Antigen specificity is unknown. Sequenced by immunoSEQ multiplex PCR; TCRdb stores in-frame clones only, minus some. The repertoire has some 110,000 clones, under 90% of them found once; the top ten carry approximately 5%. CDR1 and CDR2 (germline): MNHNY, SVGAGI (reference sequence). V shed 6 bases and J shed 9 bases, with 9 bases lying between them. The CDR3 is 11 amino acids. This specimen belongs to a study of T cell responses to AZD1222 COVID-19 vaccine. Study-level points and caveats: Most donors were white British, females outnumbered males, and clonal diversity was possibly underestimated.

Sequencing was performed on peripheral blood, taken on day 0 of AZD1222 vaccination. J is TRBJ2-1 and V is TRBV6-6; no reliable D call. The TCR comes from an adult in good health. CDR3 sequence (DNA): TGTGCCAGCAGGTCGCGCGTTGAGCAGTTCTTC. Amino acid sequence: CASRSRVEQFF.